This T cell receptor beta chain derives from a study of blood T cell repertoires in COVID-19 (dated by TCRdb to about 2020). At the level of the whole study: Samples covering the acute and convalescent phases of COVID-19 were provided by collaborators in the United States, Italy and Spain. The samples were drawn from the first 160 participants of the ongoing ImmuneRACE study and from 1,254 subjects provided by 6 global collaborators. The dataset comprised deeply sampled blood TCRbeta repertoires from subjects exposed to, actively infected with, or recovered from COVID-19. The sample metadata nearly always contained a de-identified subject ID, COVID-19 status, age in years and sex. A freely available public database, intended as a resource for researchers studying the immune response to SARS-CoV-2, is where the repertoires were released. Where HLA class I and class II types were available, the types were taken from metadata supplied by the sample provider, not from assay-based typing. The material from the prospective study consisted of cDNA or gDNA derived from T cells, B-cell-depleted T cells, or PBMCs.

TCRbeta CDR3 regions were amplified from genomic DNA by means of the immunoSEQ Assay, a bias-controlled multiplex PCR. The original methods were these. Within the assay, amplification of reference gene primers was used to estimate how many nucleated cells each sample contained. To quantify the absolute abundance of each unique TCRbeta CDR3 rearrangement, sequence reads were collapsed and filtered. For each sample, productive Simpson clonality was calculated as the square root of Simpson's diversity index over productive rearrangements. This is the immuneACCESS table as TCRdb keeps it, with only in-frame sequences that have V and J called. A part of the clones is gone; compared with another copy, unresolved V genes explain less than half, and the rest is unexplained. The DNA gave D and trimming, while V, J and clone size come from that table. The sample has about 300,000 clones on record, roughly 86% of them singletons. The ten largest clones add up to 1.5% to 2% of the sample.

Here is what the overall study found, with its caveats: Clinical and demographic metadata were provided uncurated, with the amount varying by source and participant.

This clone has a handful of counts. Its antigen is unknown. Base qualities are not provided; no much larger clone lies one nucleotide away. One collaborating source in Seattle enrolled patients while the patients were actively infected and followed the patients over time throughout the course of disease. Whole blood was collected in K2EDTA tubes by collaborating institutions according to the institutions' own protocols. For TCRbeta analysis, collaborators shipped samples in one of three forms: frozen whole blood, isolated PBMCs, or DNA extracted from either of those sample types. The sequence came from a woman aged 30 to 39 with COVID-19, enrolled during active disease. What was sequenced was peripheral blood.

The bases are TGCAGCGTCGGCGGGACAGGGCAGGATACGCAGTATTTT. Its protein reads: CSVGGTGQDTQYF. This chain joins TRBV29-1 to TRBJ2-3; 9 of the junction bases match TRBD1. The CDR1 and CDR2 encoded by the germline V gene are SQVTM and ANQGSEA. V and J are trimmed by 6 bases and 6 bases, and the gene matches miss 7 bases of the junction. There are 13 amino acids in the CDR3, from cysteine to phenylalanine inclusive. CDR3 DNA only is kept here, 39 bases in frame from base 1.